These 27 T cell receptor beta chains came from one sample sequenced in a study of blood T cell repertoires in COVID-19. Clones were sequenced by immunoSEQ multiplex PCR, and TCRdb holds only the in-frame ones, with some missing. The table includes 250,000 or so clones, around 86% detected once. The sequencing input was peripheral blood. Receptor source: a woman aged 25 to 39 with active or convalescent COVID-19.

V is TRBV5-1 and J is TRBJ2-2; 7 bases are a match to TRBD1. Germline V CDR1 and CDR2: SGHRS, YFSETQ. This CDR3 is built from 17 residues. V gave up 2 bases and J gave up 0 bases; unmatched junction bases: 7. CDR3 sequence (DNA): TGCGCCAGCAGCTTAAGGACAGGACCGACGAACACCGGGGAGCTGTTTTTT. Protein product: CASSLRTGPTNTGELFF.

The rearrangement uses TRBV2 and TRBJ1-6; D remains ambiguous. V was shortened by 10 bases and J by 7 bases, with 11 bases between the two germline ends. The CDR3 covers 12 residues. Germline CDR1 SNHLY, CDR2 FYNNEI. This chain's CDR3 is CATGGPNSPLHF. The CDR3 DNA sequence: TGTGCCACTGGAGGACCCAATTCACCCCTCCACTTT.

The V and J genes are TRBV4-3 and TRBJ1-2, with D possibly TRBD1 on 6 matching bases. The CDR3 consists of 14 residues. From germline, CDR1 is LGHNA and CDR2 YSLEER. Trimming left V 1 base short and J 2 bases short, with 8 bases between. For the CDR3, the DNA is TGCGCCAGCAGCCAAGTTACAGGGAACTATGGCTACACCTTC. Its translation is CASSQVTGNYGYTF.

The J gene is TRBJ1-5, the V gene TRBV7-9; D ambiguous. From germline, CDR1 is SEHNR and CDR2 FQNEAQ (reference sequence). CDR3 length: 14 amino acids. With 5 bases removed from V and 6 bases from J, the gap between germline ends came to 14 bases. The CDR3, as DNA: TGTGCCAGCAGCCTTTCCGCGTCGAGTCAGCCCCAGCATTTT. It translates to CASSLSASSQPQHF.

The J gene is TRBJ1-4, the V gene TRBV28, with D maybe TRBD1 (6 bases). CDR3 length: 14 amino acids. CDR1 and CDR2 (germline): MDHEN, SYDVKM. Trimming shortened V by 5 bases and J by 7 bases, and 14 bases separated the two germline ends. CDR3 nucleotides: TGTGCCAGCAGTCTAACAGGGTCGAGTGAAAAACTGTTTTTT. This sequence encodes CASSLTGSSEKLFF.

This rearrangement joins TRBV28 to TRBJ2-7, with TRBD1 as a possible D gene (7 bases). The V gene's germline CDR1 is MDHEN and CDR2 SYDVKM. The CDR3 is made up of 11 amino acids. V lost 6 bases and J lost 11, with 14 bases in between. CDR3: CASSDGGTEYF. The CDR3 nucleotides read TGTGCCAGCAGCGACGGCGGGACAGAGTACTTC.

V and J are TRBV18 and TRBJ2-7; D call uncertain. Germline CDR1 is KGHSH and CDR2 is LQKENI. The CDR3 is 13 residues long. The V and J ends lost 5 bases and 1 base respectively, with 9 bases between them. The CDR3 DNA reads TGTGCCAGCTCAAGAGGTCTTTCCTACGAGCAGTACTTC. As protein: CASSRGLSYEQYF.

This clone was counted a single time. The chain uses TRBV7-9 and TRBJ2-1; TRBD2 agrees at 13 bases. The germline CDR1 and CDR2 sequences are SEHNR and FQNEAQ (reference sequence). J lost 9 bases, V lost 5 bases, and 13 bases had no gene match. The CDR3 is 17 residues long. This chain's CDR3 is CASSTWTSGGQRVEQFF. In DNA, the CDR3 is TGTGCCAGCAGCACCTGGACTAGCGGGGGCCAAAGGGTTGAGCAGTTCTTC.

About this clone itself: Within the sample, other DNA sequences also encode this same CDR3. The V gene is TRBV27, the J gene TRBJ2-7; TRBD1 matches at 7 bases. V lost 2 bases and J lost 3; bases outside the gene matches: 4. This CDR3 is 14 amino acids long. The germline V gene encodes CDR1 MNHEY and CDR2 SMNVEV (reference sequence). The DNA for the CDR3 is TGTGCCAGCAGTTTAGGACAGGTTGGCTACGAGCAGTACTTC. Its protein product is CASSLGQVGYEQYF.

The chain is built from TRBV9 and TRBJ2-2; perhaps TRBD2 as D (6 bases). Deletions cut 0 bases from V and 4 bases from J, with 10 bases between. CDR1 and CDR2 from the germline V gene are SGDLS and YYNGEE. This CDR3 contains 15 residues. This CDR3 is CASSVDGRLTGELFF. The CDR3 coding sequence is TGTGCCAGCAGCGTAGATGGGAGGCTCACCGGGGAGCTGTTTTTT.

V is TRBV19 and J is TRBJ1-5; 10 bases agree with TRBD1. V trimming: 1 base; J trimming: 1 base; junction bases outside the gene matches: 4. Per the germline V gene, CDR1 is LNHDA and CDR2 is SQIVND (reference sequence). This CDR3 is 17 amino acids long. CDR3 sequence reads: CASSIGQGARSNQPQHF. The CDR3 nucleotides read TGTGCCAGTAGTATAGGACAGGGGGCACGCAGCAATCAGCCCCAGCATTTT.

The rearrangement uses TRBV29-1 and TRBJ2-7; TRBD1 agrees at 8 bases. This CDR3 comprises 12 residues. Germline lookup yields CDR1 SQVTM and CDR2 ANQGSEA. Germline trimming cut 5 bases from V and 2 bases from J; bases unmatched to any gene: 2. The DNA for the CDR3 is TGCAGCGTTCGGACAGGGACCTACGAGCAGTACTTC. Translating it yields CSVRTGTYEQYF.

The chain is built from TRBV7-9 and TRBJ1-1, with D possibly matching TRBD1 (6 bases). Germline V CDR1 and CDR2: SEHNR, FQNEAQ (reference sequence). The ends were cut back, 5 bases at V and 6 bases at J, with 16 bases in the middle. CDR3 length: 14 residues. As DNA, the CDR3 is TGTGCCAGCAGCCCCTCCGCGGGGGGCTCTGAAGCTTTCTTT. This gives the protein CASSPSAGGSEAFF. Full variable domain (remainder filled in from reference TRBV7-9 and TRBJ1-1): DTGVSQNPRHKITKRGQNVTFRCDPISEHNRLYWYRQTLGQGPEFLTYFQNEAQLEKSRLLSDRFSAERPKGSFSTLEIQRTEQGDSAMYLCASSPSAGGSEAFFGQGTRLTVV.

This clone was detected ten times or more. The chain employs TRBV6-5 and TRBJ1-5; D not certain. The ends were cut back, 3 bases at V and 1 base at J, with 7 bases in the middle. The CDR3 spans 14 residues. Germline CDR1 is MNHEY and CDR2 is SVGAGI. As DNA, the CDR3 is TGTGCCAGCAGTTATGGAGGGAGCAATCAGCCCCAGCATTTT. Encoded protein: CASSYGGSNQPQHF.

This clone was seen only a few times. The chain is built from TRBV7-2 and TRBJ1-2, with D possibly matching TRBD1 (5 bases). The CDR3 has 13 amino acids. CDR1 and CDR2 (germline): SGHTA, FQGNSA. V lost 4 bases, J lost 5 bases, and 11 bases lay in between. The CDR3, as DNA: TGTGCCAGCAGCTCACCGGGACTTTATGGCTACACCTTC. Protein sequence: CASSSPGLYGYTF.

To note about this clone: Because it lacks the conserved phenylalanine or tryptophan at the end, this CDR3 is likely a read error. No DNA is shown, since the ends of the CDR3 on it are uncertain; the CDR3 is the one TCRdb lists. The V gene is TRBV6-2 or TRBV6-3, the J gene TRBJ2-7; the table's D gene call, TRBD1, was not cross checked with the DNA. The CDR3 sequence runs 11 residues, both termini included. The V gene's germline CDR1 is MNHEY and CDR2 SVGEGT. CDR3 amino acids: CASSNGQVSSN.

J is TRBJ1-1 and V is TRBV28; no firm D call. Germline-derived CDR1 and CDR2 are MDHEN and SYDVKM. CDR3 length: 14 amino acids. V was cut by 4 bases and J by 4 bases, with 13 bases left in between. The CDR3 loop reads CASSSGGTGTEAFF. In DNA, the CDR3 is TGTGCCAGCAGTTCCGGAGGAACTGGCACTGAAGCTTTCTTT.

The genes are TRBV4-3 and TRBJ1-4; TRBD1 is a possible D gene (5 bases). This CDR3 is built from 16 residues. Germline V lookup: CDR1 LGHNA, CDR2 YSLEER. V gave up 5 bases and J gave up 8 bases, with 21 bases separating them. The DNA for the CDR3 is TGCGCCAGCAGCTCCCTCTTGGGGGGGAAAGGGGAAAAACTGTTTTTT. It yields the protein CASSSLLGGKGEKLFF.

The rearrangement links TRBV7-9 to TRBJ1-1; D remains ambiguous. There are 13 residues in the CDR3. The ends were cut back, 2 bases at V and 6 bases at J, with 10 bases in the middle. CDR1 and CDR2 (germline): SEHNR, FQNEAQ (reference sequence). CDR3 sequence (DNA): TGTGCCAGCAGCTTACTAGTTCCGTCTGAAGCTTTCTTT. This gives the protein CASSLLVPSEAFF.

CDR3 residues: CASSQSAGGTTDTQYF. The CDR3, as DNA: TGCGCCAGCAGCCAATCAGCGGGGGGGACCACAGATACGCAGTATTTT. This chain links TRBV4-3 with TRBJ2-3, with TRBD2 identical over 10 bases. In germline, CDR1 is LGHNA, CDR2 YSLEER. The CDR3 has 16 amino acids. V lost 2 bases and J lost 2; bases outside the gene matches: 4.

The chain uses TRBV29-1 and TRBJ2-2; TRBD1 might be the D (6 bases). Germline loops: CDR1 SQVTM, CDR2 ANQGSEA. The CDR3 runs 13 residues. V was trimmed by 4 bases and J by 7 bases, leaving 13 bases between them. The CDR3 loop reads CSVGTVRYGELFF. CDR3 sequence (DNA): TGCAGCGTTGGGACAGTCCGGTACGGGGAGCTGTTTTTT.

The V call is TRBV4-2, the J call TRBJ2-3; 9 nucleotides line up with TRBD2. Germline trimming cut 2 bases from V and 2 bases from J; bases unmatched to any gene: 8. This CDR3 is 17 amino acids long. Germline values: CDR1 LGHNA, CDR2 YNFKEQ. The DNA of the CDR3 is TGTGCCAGCAGCCAATTGGGCCTAGCGGGAACCACAGATACGCAGTATTTT. Translated, it gives CASSQLGLAGTTDTQYF.

The chain couples TRBV28 to TRBJ2-1, with 9 bases aligning to TRBD1. From germline, CDR1 is MDHEN and CDR2 SYDVKM. The CDR3 runs 13 residues. Unmatched junction bases numbered 3, after V lost 8 bases and J lost 4 bases. The CDR3 sequence is CASEQGAYNEQFF. Written as DNA, the CDR3 is TGTGCCAGCGAACAGGGGGCTTACAATGAGCAGTTCTTC.

V and J are TRBV5-4 and TRBJ2-1; weak D call: TRBD2 (5 bases). The CDR3 loop spans 13 amino acids. Germline-derived CDR1 and CDR2 are SGHNT and YYREEE (reference sequence). The germline V and J ends were trimmed by 4 bases and 12 bases, with 17 bases remaining between them. CDR3 residues: CASSPGDEVRQFF. For the CDR3, the DNA is TGTGCCAGCAGCCCCGGGGATGAAGTCAGGCAGTTCTTC.

The chain carries TRBV11-3 and TRBJ2-1, with 7 bases identical to TRBD2. The CDR3 is 13 residues long. Looked up from germline, CDR1 is SGHNT and CDR2 is YENEEA. The ends lost 5 bases at V and 7 bases at J; junction bases unmatched: 5. The CDR3 loop reads CASSIGLVNEQFF. DNA for the CDR3: TGTGCCAGCAGCATAGGACTAGTAAATGAGCAGTTCTTC.

This rearrangement joins TRBV5-6 to TRBJ1-6; TRBD1 matches at 8 bases. The V and J ends lost 4 bases and 1 base, in that order; junction bases with no gene match: 7. The germline V gene encodes CDR1 SGHDT and CDR2 YYEEEE. This CDR3 comprises 17 residues. The chain's CDR3 is CASSGRQGTSYNSPLHF. DNA for the CDR3: TGTGCCAGCAGCGGCCGACAGGGGACGTCCTATAATTCACCCCTCCACTTT.

The gene calls are TRBV2 and TRBJ1-6; D is unresolved. The CDR3 consists of 13 residues. The germline gives CDR1 SNHLY, CDR2 FYNNEI. Deletions cut 6 bases from V and 1 base from J, with 4 bases between. CDR3 in amino acids: CASRRSYNSPLHF. The CDR3 DNA follows: TGTGCCAGCAGGCGTTCCTATAATTCACCCCTCCACTTT.